Listed below are T cell receptor beta chains from one sample, sequenced in a study of identical twins. TCRdb reprocessed the 5' RACE reads via MiXCR and lists one record per CDR3 protein. The table lists hundreds of thousands of distinct CDR3 sequences, approximately 13% of them singletons, with roughly 1.6% in the top ten. This sample also appeared in a second study, on yellow fever vaccine responses in identical twins.

Sequenced input: PBMCs. The receptors derive from a woman between 18 and 30 years old in good health. The CDR3 runs from the conserved cysteine through the conserved F or W. D genes are given only for firm matches. Clone size is not always given. Where it is, it says once, few, many or a class for expanded clones.

size	J	V	D	DNA	CDR3
.	TRBJ2-5	TRBV27	.	TGTGCCAGCAGCATAAGGGGCAGGGGTCAAGAGACCCAGTACTTC	CASSIRGRGQETQYF
.	TRBJ2-5	TRBV14	TRBD2	TGTGCCAGCAGCCAAGATTTGGGACTAGCGGAGACCCAGTACTTC	CASSQDLGLAETQYF
many	TRBJ1-6	TRBV6-1	TRBD1	TGTGCCAGCAGAACCGGGACAGGGAATTCACCCCTCCACTTT	CASRTGTGNSPLHF
few	TRBJ2-2	TRBV5-1	TRBD1	TGCGCCAGCAGCTTACAGGGGGGACGAGAAGCGAACACCGGGGAGCTGTTTTTT	CASSLQGGREANTGELFF
many	TRBJ2-7	TRBV20-1	TRBD2	TGCAGTGCTAGCGACGGGACTAGCCACTACGAGCAGTACTTC	CSASDGTSHYEQYF
.	TRBJ1-2	TRBV28	TRBD1	TGTGCCAGCCTGGGGACAGGCAGCGGAGACTATGGCTACACCTTC	CASLGTGSGDYGYTF
many	TRBJ1-2	TRBV10-3	TRBD1	TGTGCCATCAGTTTGACAGGGACTAACTATGGCTACACCTTC	CAISLTGTNYGYTF
few	TRBJ1-1	TRBV6-1	.	TGTGCCAGCTACAATTCCCTTGGTGATGAAGCTTTCTTT	CASYNSLGDEAFF
few	TRBJ1-1	TRBV5-1	TRBD1	TGCGCCAGCAGCCTGAACCGGGACAGTGAAGCTTTCTTT	CASSLNRDSEAFF
many	TRBJ2-5	TRBV12-3/TRBV12-4	TRBD1	TGTGCCAGCAGTTCCCGGACAGGGACAGAGACCCAGTACTTC	CASSSRTGTETQYF
.	TRBJ1-1	TRBV12-3/TRBV12-4	.	TGTGCCAGCAGTTCTGGGCGTAGAACAACTATGAACACTGAAGCTTTCTTT	CASSSGRRTTMNTEAFF
.	TRBJ2-3	TRBV19	.	TGTGCCAGTAGGGGGACCGTTCTCACAGATACGCAGTATTTT	CASRGTVLTDTQYF
few	TRBJ2-3	TRBV24-1	.	TGTGCCACCAGTGACCCTGACGTGGGGCACACAGATACGCAGTATTTT	CATSDPDVGHTDTQYF
few	TRBJ2-7	TRBV20-1	.	TGCAGTGCTAGAGGTGGACGGACCTACGAGCAGTACTTC	CSARGGRTYEQYF
few	TRBJ2-1	TRBV2	TRBD2	TGTGCCAGCACCTCGAAAGGGACTAGCGGGAAATTGAAGTTCTTC	CASTSKGTSGKLKFF
.	TRBJ2-5	TRBV27	TRBD2	TGTGCCAGCAGTTTATCGCACGGGAGGCGGGAGACCCAGTACTTC	CASSLSHGRRETQYF
few	TRBJ2-3	TRBV4-1	TRBD1	TGCGCCAGCAGCCGGTTTCCGGGACAGGGGGCTGGGGATACGCAGTATTTT	CASSRFPGQGAGDTQYF
many	TRBJ1-2	TRBV7-9	.	TGTGCCAGCAGCCCAACCCTACGACAGGCCCCCTATGGCTACACCTTC	CASSPTLRQAPYGYTF
many	TRBJ1-1	TRBV29-1	.	TGCAGCGTCACGGCGGGCACTGAAGCTTTCTTT	CSVTAGTEAFF
.	TRBJ1-1	TRBV15	.	TGTGCCACCAGCAGATGGACAGTCCTGAACACTGAAGCTTTCTTT	CATSRWTVLNTEAFF
many	TRBJ1-5	TRBV5-6	.	TGTGCCAGCAGCTTGGACAATCAGCCCCAGCATTTT	CASSLDNQPQHF
many	TRBJ2-2	TRBV10-3	TRBD2	TGTGCCATCAGTGCGACTAGCGGGGGAGCTACCGGGGAGCTGTTTTTT	CAISATSGGATGELFF
few	TRBJ2-3	TRBV5-1	.	TGCGCCAGCAGCTTGGGGGGGCGGCAAGATACGCAGTATTTT	CASSLGGRQDTQYF
few	TRBJ2-3	TRBV6-5	.	TGTGCCAGCAGTTACTCGAGTCGTGGGGTCGAGGATACGCAGTATTTT	CASSYSSRGVEDTQYF
.	TRBJ2-1	TRBV7-9	TRBD2	TGTGCCAGCAGCGGGACTAGCGGGAGCATCAATGAGCAGTTCTTC	CASSGTSGSINEQFF
few	TRBJ2-3	TRBV29-1	TRBD1	TGCAGCGTGGAACAGGGGCATACGCAGTATTTT	CSVEQGHTQYF
few	TRBJ1-1	TRBV6-6	.	TGTGCCAGCAGGCCCGGCTACACTGAAGCTTTCTTT	CASRPGYTEAFF
few	TRBJ1-1	TRBV20-1	TRBD1	TGCAGTGCTAGCGACAGGGGAGCCGCTGAAGCTTTCTTT	CSASDRGAAEAFF
few	TRBJ2-7	TRBV28	TRBD1	TGTGCCAGCAGGGGACAGGGAAAATCCTACGAGCAGTACTTC	CASRGQGKSYEQYF
few	TRBJ2-1	TRBV27	.	TGTGCCAGCAGTTTTCTGAGTACCTCCTACAATGAGCAGTTCTTC	CASSFLSTSYNEQFF
many	TRBJ1-4	TRBV12-3/TRBV12-4	.	TGTGCCAGCAGTTTCAAAGGTAGCGAAAAACTGTTTTTT	CASSFKGSEKLFF
.	TRBJ2-1	TRBV6-5	.	TGTGCCAGCAGTTACTCAATTGCTAGCGACAACAATGAGCAGTTCTTC	CASSYSIASDNNEQFF
few	TRBJ2-1	TRBV5-1	TRBD2	TGCGCCAGCAGCTGGGGGGGAGGGAACTACAATGAGCAGTTCTTC	CASSWGGGNYNEQFF
few	TRBJ2-3	TRBV5-1	TRBD2	TGCGCCAGCAGCTTGACCGGGAGGGAGGCAGATACGCAGTATTTT	CASSLTGREADTQYF
few	TRBJ1-6	TRBV3-1	TRBD1	TGTGCCAGCAGCCAATGGGACAGGAATTCACCCCTCCACTTT	CASSQWDRNSPLHF
many	TRBJ2-2	TRBV29-1	.	TGCAGCGTTGAAGATGTGAGGGGAAACACCGGGGAGCTGTTTTTT	CSVEDVRGNTGELFF
few	TRBJ2-2	TRBV2	.	TGTGCCAGCAGTGGCCGGGCCACGAACACCGGGGAGCTGTTTTTT	CASSGRATNTGELFF
many	TRBJ1-5	TRBV12-3/TRBV12-4	.	TGTGCCAGCAGTTTAGTTGGAGCTGGTCAGCCCCAGCATTTT	CASSLVGAGQPQHF
few	TRBJ2-7	TRBV20-1	TRBD1	TGCAGTGCTAGCCGGACAGGGTACGAGCAGTACTTC	CSASRTGYEQYF
few	TRBJ2-1	TRBV6-1	.	TGTGCCAGCACCCTAAGACTAGATCGGGTGACTGAGCAGTTCTTC	CASTLRLDRVTEQFF
.	TRBJ1-1	TRBV7-9	TRBD1	TGTGCCAGCAGCCTAAAGGGACAGGGGGCTGGTAGTGAAGCTTTCTTT	CASSLKGQGAGSEAFF
.	TRBJ1-6	TRBV10-3	TRBD1	TGTGCCATCAGTAAAGGACAGGGTGAGCGGCCCCTCCACTTT	CAISKGQGERPLHF
.	TRBJ1-6	TRBV6-1	TRBD1	TGTGCCAGCAGGAAGACAGGGGATAATTCACCCCTCCACTTT	CASRKTGDNSPLHF
.	TRBJ2-3	TRBV6-5	TRBD2	TGTGCCAGCAGTTACTCGCGGACTAGCGAAAAAACAGATACGCAGTATTTT	CASSYSRTSEKTDTQYF
few	TRBJ2-2	TRBV29-1	TRBD1	TGCAGCGTTGAGAGGCAGGGACAGGGGGGCGCCGGGGAGCTGTTTTTT	CSVERQGQGGAGELFF
.	TRBJ2-1	TRBV5-1	TRBD2	TGCGCCAGCAGCTTGCGGACTAGCGGAGGCATCAATGAGCAGTTCTTC	CASSLRTSGGINEQFF
few	TRBJ1-6	TRBV5-1	.	TGCGCCAGCAGCATTCCCATCGGGGGGAATTCACCCCTCCACTTT	CASSIPIGGNSPLHF
.	TRBJ2-7	TRBV19	.	TGTGCCAGTAGTAGGGACTTCCCGGCCGGGCCGCGTGGGGAGCAGTACTTC	CASSRDFPAGPRGEQYF
.	TRBJ2-3	TRBV4-1	TRBD2	TGCGCCAGCAGCCAAGAGGTAGTAGCGGGAGGAAGGTATGATGGCACAGATACGCAGTATTTT	CASSQEVVAGGRYDGTDTQYF
.	TRBJ2-1	TRBV5-1	TRBD2	TGCGCCAGCAGCTTGGTTCGGGGGGGGCCGGGGGAGCAGTTCTTC	CASSLVRGGPGEQFF